The 9 T cell receptor beta chains in this list originate from one sample, sequenced in a study of lymphopenia after photon versus proton radiotherapy. TCRdb's table, derived via immunoSEQ multiplex PCR, lists solely in-frame clones and lacks some. This table holds about 45,000 clones, about 85% found once. Specimen: peripheral blood, collected from a patient treated with photon-based radiotherapy. Receptors originate from a man aged 35 to 55 with gastric cancer.

This chain connects TRBV10-3 to TRBJ2-5; D might be TRBD2 (7 bases). This CDR3 comprises 14 residues. Trimming shortened V by 0 bases and J by 4 bases, and 9 bases separated the two germline ends. Per germline, CDR1 ENHRY and CDR2 SYGVKD. The CDR3 here is CAISESGGAETQYF. CDR3 sequence (DNA): TGTGCCATCAGTGAGTCGGGGGGGGCAGAGACCCAGTACTTC.

CDR3 bases: TGTGCCAGCAGCTCTCCCGGGCAAATTCCCCCCTACGAGCAGTACTTC. Residues: CASSSPGQIPPYEQYF. The chain employs TRBV7-8 and TRBJ2-7, with D hard to call. V shed 4 bases and J shed 2 bases, with 18 bases lying between them. CDR1 is SGHVS, CDR2 FQNEAQ, per germline. CDR3 length: 16 residues. Filled out from reference TRBV7-8 and TRBJ2-7, the complete variable domain reads GAGVSQSPRYKVAKRGQDVALRCDPISGHVSLFWYQQALGQGPEFLTYFQNEAQLDKSGLPSDRFFAERPEGSVSTLKIQRTQQEDSAVYLCASSSPGQIPPYEQYFGPGTRLTVT.

The V gene is TRBV5-4, the J gene TRBJ1-4; the D is unclear. The CDR3 has 15 residues. The V gene lost 1 base and the J gene lost 7 bases, with 14 bases spanning the gap. Germline CDR1 reads SGHNT; CDR2 reads YYREEE (reference sequence). CDR3 residues: CASSLYGEKGEKLFF. The CDR3 DNA reads TGTGCCAGCAGCTTGTATGGGGAGAAGGGTGAAAAACTGTTTTTT. Variable domain in full (rest from reference TRBV5-4 and TRBJ1-4): ETGVTQSPTHLIKTRGQQVTLRCSSQSGHNTVSWYQQALGQGPQFIFQYYREEENGRGNFPPRFSGLQFPNYSSELNVNALELDDSALYLCASSLYGEKGEKLFFGSGTQLSVL.

The chain links TRBV7-2 to TRBJ2-5, with D hard to call. The CDR3 covers 15 residues. Trimming took off 2 bases at V and 2 bases at J, with 12 bases between the two ends. The germline V gene has CDR1 SGHTA and CDR2 FQGNSA. CDR3 sequence reads: CASSLSSRAQETQYF. CDR3 nucleotide sequence: TGTGCCAGCAGCTTAAGTAGTAGGGCACAAGAGACCCAGTACTTC.

The sample holds one count of this clone. The chain couples TRBV4-3 to TRBJ2-3; tentative D call: TRBD1 (6 bases). Trimming left V 4 bases short and J 1 base short, with 9 bases between. The CDR3 has 14 residues. Germline CDR1 LGHNA, CDR2 YSLEER. The CDR3 loop reads CASSPDRGTDTQYF. CDR3 bases: TGCGCCAGCAGCCCGGACAGAGGCACAGATACGCAGTATTTT.

The V gene is TRBV5-4, the J gene TRBJ2-2; a possible D gene is TRBD1 (6 bases). Germline CDR1 reads SGHNT; CDR2 reads YYREEE (reference sequence). The CDR3 spans 15 residues. V gave up 4 bases and J gave up 1 base, with 11 bases separating them. The CDR3 sequence is CASSIVQGNTGELFF. As DNA, the CDR3 is TGTGCCAGCAGCATAGTACAGGGGAACACCGGGGAGCTGTTTTTT.

The chain joins TRBV5-5 to TRBJ2-5; TRBD2 agrees at 7 bases. V was clipped by 0 bases and J by 4 bases; unmatched bases: 3. Germline V lookup: CDR1 SGHKS, CDR2 YYEKEE (reference sequence). The CDR3 sequence is 14 residues long. The CDR3 here is CASSLVGEGETQYF. In nucleotides, the CDR3 is TGTGCCAGCAGCTTGGTAGGGGAGGGAGAGACCCAGTACTTC.

Comment on this clone: The germline gene is not matched at one end of the junction; a read error may be the cause. Other DNA sequences within the sample encode an identical CDR3. The rearrangement joins TRBV4-3 to TRBJ1-4; D gene ambiguous. The CDR3 consists of 18 residues. Germline values: CDR1 LGHNA, CDR2 YSLEER. The CDR3 reads CASSQVASGAEGGEKLFF. The CDR3 DNA sequence: TGCGCCAGTAGCCAAGTTGCTTCGGGCGCCGAAGGTGGGGAAAAACTGTTTTTT.

The genes are TRBV11-1 and TRBJ2-7; D not resolved. The germline V gene has CDR1 SGHAT and CDR2 FQDESV (reference sequence). V lost 5 bases, J lost 0 bases, and 14 bases lay in between. This CDR3 is 15 amino acids long. The CDR3 here is CASSPPRASSYEQYF. Here the CDR3 DNA reads TGTGCCAGCAGCCCCCCCCGGGCCTCCTCCTACGAGCAGTACTTC.